Listed below are T cell receptor beta chains from one sample, sequenced in a study of blood T cell repertoires in COVID-19. The protocol was immunoSEQ multiplex PCR, while the TCRdb copy is restricted to in-frame clones and leaves out a portion. The sample consists of roughly 240,000 clones, roughly 87% of them appearing once. The sequenced sample was PBMCs or T cells enriched from blood (not recorded which). These receptors all stem from a woman in her 30s with acute COVID-19. CDR3s include the opening cysteine and the closing phenylalanine or tryptophan. D genes are given only for firm matches. Some rows have no size entry. The others give once, few or many, or a class for an expanded clone.

clone_size,d_call,j_call,v_call,cdr3_aa,cdr3_nt
NA,NA,TRBJ2-1,TRBV7-9,CASSPTSNNEQFF,TGTGCCAGCAGCCCTACTAGTAACAATGAGCAGTTCTTC
NA,NA,TRBJ1-1,TRBV5-1,CASSLPGPTEAFF,TGCGCCAGCAGCTTGCCAGGGCCCACTGAAGCTTTCTTT
few,TRBD1,TRBJ1-1,TRBV19,CASSIQGAGKAFF,TGTGCCAGTAGTATCCAGGGGGCCGGGAAAGCTTTCTTT
NA,NA,TRBJ2-2,TRBV21-1,CASSNVRGTSGPLITSGELFF,TGTGCCAGCAGCAATGTACGGGGGACTAGCGGCCCTTTAATAACGTCCGGGGAGCTGTTTTTT
NA,TRBD2,TRBJ2-5,TRBV27,CASSLSGGEETQYF,TGTGCCAGCAGTTTAAGCGGGGGCGAAGAGACCCAGTACTTC
NA,TRBD2,TRBJ2-1,TRBV10-3,CAISDTGTSGVYEQFF,TGTGCCATCAGTGATACCGGGACTAGCGGGGTCTATGAGCAGTTCTTC
NA,NA,TRBJ1-1,TRBV3-1/TRBV3-2,CASSQVQGRTEAFF,TGTGCCAGCAGCCAAGTACAGGGTAGGACTGAAGCTTTCTTT
NA,NA,TRBJ1-1,TRBV7-9,CASSPRTAEAFF,TGTGCCAGCAGCCCCAGGACAGCCGAAGCTTTCTTT
NA,TRBD1,TRBJ2-2,TRBV5-1,CATSGTGMDGELFF,TGCGCCACCTCCGGGACAGGGATGGACGGGGAGCTGTTTTTT
NA,NA,TRBJ2-1,TRBV7-9,CASSLGFPGTSSYNEQFF,TGTGCCAGCAGCTTAGGGTTCCCCGGGACAAGCTCCTACAATGAGCAGTTCTTC
NA,TRBD1,TRBJ1-2,TRBV30,CAWKQGENYGYTF,TGTGCCTGGAAACAGGGGGAAAACTATGGCTACACCTTC
NA,NA,TRBJ1-1,TRBV6-2/TRBV6-3,CASSSAFEGTEAFF,TGTGCCAGCAGTTCGGCTTTCGAGGGCACTGAAGCTTTCTTT
NA,TRBD2,TRBJ2-3,TRBV5-1,CASSLTSADTQYF,TGCGCCAGCAGCCTTACTAGCGCAGATACGCAGTATTTT
NA,NA,TRBJ2-1,TRBV29-1,CSVDPKEDRTAYNEQFF,TGCAGCGTTGACCCTAAGGAAGACAGGACGGCCTACAATGAGCAGTTCTTC
many,TRBD1,TRBJ1-2,TRBV7-2,CASRRDRRNYGYTF,TGTGCCAGCCGCAGGGACAGACGAAACTATGGCTACACCTTC
few,TRBD1,TRBJ2-5,TRBV4-3,CASSPGTVRKTQYF,TGCGCCAGCAGCCCAGGGACAGTGAGGAAGACCCAGTACTTC
NA,NA,TRBJ2-7,TRBV6-5,CASRRPGLAGYEQYF,TGTGCCAGCAGACGCCCGGGCCTCGCGGGTTACGAGCAGTACTTC
NA,NA,TRBJ1-4,TRBV14,CASSQGQLEFNEKLFF,TGTGCCAGCAGCCAAGGGCAGCTAGAATTTAATGAAAAACTGTTTTTT